The sequence of this TCR beta chain was determined in a study of cytomegalovirus exposure and HLA in healthy donors (dated by TCRdb to the late 2010s). Describing the broader study: According to a later analysis, the roughly 120 validation repertoires were produced on the same platform as the approximately 620 repertoires of the first cohort. Along with the roughly 710-subject first cohort, a separate validation cohort of around 110 different subjects was used. The study combined high-throughput TCR immunosequencing, statistical association of individual TCRs with disease status, and machine learning to predict cytomegalovirus infection status. The study was designed to test whether signatures of past pathogen exposure could be identified by cataloging public T cell receptors. Points the paper makes about the study in general: Across donors, most TCR sequences were observed very rarely, whereas some public TCRs were present in many individuals. Of the cluster scores, roughly 93% were above 0 in a later analysis, which found that TCRs clustered in the first cohort also tended to co-occur in the 95 to 150 validation repertoires. In vitro tests confirmed that three of the cytomegalovirus-associated TCR beta chains recognize cytomegalovirus antigens. The validation cohort had no HLA typing available for a later analysis, so co-occurrence within that cohort was assessed over all 120 or so repertoires. In both the original and validation cohorts, the classifier was reported to diagnose cytomegalovirus status with high specificity and sensitivity. According to the authors, the approach could potentially be generalized to other disease states and immunological phenotypes. A total of fewer than 200 TCR beta chains were listed by the study as associated with cytomegalovirus.

Donors formed part of the validation cohort, which comprised 120 subjects and was distinct from the first cohort of 690 or so subjects. The trim is 3 bases for V and 0 bases for J, with a gap of 9 bases between the germline ends. The germline V gene supplies CDR1 KGHSH and CDR2 LQKENI. The CDR3 holds 15 amino acids from the cysteine to the phenylalanine. Here the CDR3 DNA is all that survives: 45 bases in frame from base 1. Library method: the immunoSEQ multiplex PCR assay. As for the authors' bioinformatics: A statistical classification framework was built to diagnose cytomegalovirus status from the catalog of TCR beta chain sequences. TCRdb took this table from immuneACCESS and kept in-frame rearrangements with V and J called. Such tables lack part of the clones; where checked against another copy, unresolved V genes explain under half of the gap, and the rest is unexplained. Clonal size and the V and J genes are those of that table, whereas D and trimming came from the DNA. This sample lists under 300,000 clones; 90% were detected once. About 0.36% of the sample is held by the ten biggest clonotypes.

Notes on this clone: Its antigen remains undetermined. Per-base qualities were not stored, and no clone one base away is much larger.

The sample consisted of PBMCs. The TCR sequence derives from a woman between 18 and 29 years old in good health and CMV-seronegative. The receptor chain draws on TRBV18 and TRBJ2-1, with the identity of the D gene unclear. The CDR3: CASSPLGNSYNEQFF. The DNA sequence is as follows: TGTGCCAGCTCACCCCTGGGCAACTCCTACAATGAGCAGTTCTTC.